This T cell receptor beta chain came from a study of shared clonotypes between healthy human individuals. This clone occurred once. Its antigen is unknown. Libraries were prepared by immunoSEQ multiplex PCR; TCRdb keeps only in-frame clonotypes and omits some of them. In the table there are 2 million to 3 million clones, around 90% of which are singletons. Findings and caveats of the study: Non-shared clonotypes had lower generation probabilities than those shared by all four donors.

This clonotype originated in a man between 18 and 29 years old in good health. Material for sequencing was naive CD4+ T cells sorted from blood. This sample's subset: CD45RA+ positively selected.

In nucleotides, the CDR3 is TGTGCCAGCAGTGGAGATCAGGTAGATGAGCAGTTCTTC. This encodes CASSGDQVDEQFF. This chain connects TRBV2 to TRBJ2-1; no definite D call. CDR3 length equals 13 residues. Trimming pared 4 bases from V and 8 bases from J, leaving 12 bases between. Germline V gene data show CDR1 as SNHLY and CDR2 as FYNNEI.